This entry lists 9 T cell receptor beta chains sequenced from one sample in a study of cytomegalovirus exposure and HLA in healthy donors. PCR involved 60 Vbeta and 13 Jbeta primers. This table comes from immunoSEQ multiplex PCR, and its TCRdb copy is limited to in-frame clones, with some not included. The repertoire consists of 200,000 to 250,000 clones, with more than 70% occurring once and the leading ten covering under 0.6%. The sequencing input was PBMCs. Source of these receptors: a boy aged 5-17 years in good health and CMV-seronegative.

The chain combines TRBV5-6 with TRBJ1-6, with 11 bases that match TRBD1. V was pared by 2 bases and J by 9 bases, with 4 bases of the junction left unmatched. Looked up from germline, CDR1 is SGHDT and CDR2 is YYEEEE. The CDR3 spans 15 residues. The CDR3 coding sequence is TGTGCCAGCAGCTTCCCCGGGACAGGGGGTTCACCCCTCCACTTT. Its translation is CASSFPGTGGSPLHF.

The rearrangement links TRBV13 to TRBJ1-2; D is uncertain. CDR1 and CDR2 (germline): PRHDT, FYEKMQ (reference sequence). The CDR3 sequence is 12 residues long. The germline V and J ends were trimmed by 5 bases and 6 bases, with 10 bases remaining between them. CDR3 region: CASSKEMDGYTF. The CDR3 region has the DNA TGTGCCAGCAGCAAAGAGATGGATGGCTACACCTTC.

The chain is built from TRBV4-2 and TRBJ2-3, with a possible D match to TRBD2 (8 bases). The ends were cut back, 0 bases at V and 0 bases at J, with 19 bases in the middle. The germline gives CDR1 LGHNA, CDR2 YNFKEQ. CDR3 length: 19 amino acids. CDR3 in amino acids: CASSQDIGGGGLSTDTQYF. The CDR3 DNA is TGTGCCAGCAGCCAAGATATAGGGGGCGGGGGGCTTAGCACAGATACGCAGTATTTT.

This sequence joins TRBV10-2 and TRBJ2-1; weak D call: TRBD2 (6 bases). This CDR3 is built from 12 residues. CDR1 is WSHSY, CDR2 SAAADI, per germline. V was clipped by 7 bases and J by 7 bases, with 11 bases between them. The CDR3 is CASTGRLNEQFF. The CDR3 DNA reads TGCGCCAGCACAGGGAGGCTAAATGAGCAGTTCTTC.

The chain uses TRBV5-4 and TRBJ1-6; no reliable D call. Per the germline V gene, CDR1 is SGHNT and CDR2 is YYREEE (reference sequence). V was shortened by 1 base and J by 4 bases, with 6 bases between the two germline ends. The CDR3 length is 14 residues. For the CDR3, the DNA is TGTGCCAGCAGCTTGTCCCGGTATAATTCACCCCTCCACTTT. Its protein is CASSLSRYNSPLHF.

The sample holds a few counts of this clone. The chain's CDR3 is CASTPFGGEQFF. In DNA form, the CDR3 reads TGTGCCAGCACCCCCTTCGGGGGAGAGCAGTTCTTC. This chain links TRBV28 with TRBJ2-1; tentative D call: TRBD2 (6 bases). This CDR3 has 12 amino acids. Trimming shortened V by 7 bases and J by 10 bases, and 14 bases separated the two germline ends. Germline CDR1 reads MDHEN; CDR2 reads SYDVKM.

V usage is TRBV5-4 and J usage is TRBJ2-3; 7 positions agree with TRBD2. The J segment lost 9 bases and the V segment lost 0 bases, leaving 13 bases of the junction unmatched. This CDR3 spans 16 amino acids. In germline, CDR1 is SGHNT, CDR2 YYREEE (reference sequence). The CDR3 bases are TGTGCCAGCAGCTTGGATGGGCGCAGACTAGCCGAAACGCAGTATTTT. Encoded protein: CASSLDGRRLAETQYF.

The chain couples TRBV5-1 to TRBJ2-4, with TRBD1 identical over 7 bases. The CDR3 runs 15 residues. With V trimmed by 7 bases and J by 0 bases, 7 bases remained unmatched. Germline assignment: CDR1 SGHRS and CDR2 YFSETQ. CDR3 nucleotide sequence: TGCGCCAGCTGGACAGGAGATCTAGCCAAAAACATTCAGTACTTC. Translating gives CASWTGDLAKNIQYF.

The CDR3 nucleotides read TGCGCCAGCAGACCCGACGGACAGGAATCAATGTTCTTC. This encodes CASRPDGQESMFF. J is TRBJ2-1 and V is TRBV5-1, with 7 bases that match TRBD1. This CDR3 has 13 amino acids. CDR1 and CDR2 (germline): SGHRS, YFSETQ. With 5 bases clipped from V and 15 bases from J, the junction kept 14 bases outside the gene matches.